The 22 T cell receptor beta chains reported below all come from one sample, sequenced in a study of cytomegalovirus exposure and HLA in healthy donors. Profiled with immunoSEQ multiplex PCR; TCRdb holds only in-frame clones, not every one. The sample has about 240,000 clones, around 87% seen once; the top ten hold 2.6%. Sequencing was done on a sample of PBMCs. All receptors come from a man aged 18 to 35 in good health and CMV-seronegative.

In its sample, this clone was seen a few times. This chain uses TRBV5-1 with TRBJ1-2, with D possibly matching TRBD1 (6 bases). V lost 0 bases and J 2 bases, leaving 8 bases between the germline ends. Germline values: CDR1 SGHRS, CDR2 YFSETQ. The CDR3 has 14 residues. The CDR3 protein is CASSLEQGNYGYTF. The CDR3 coding sequence is TGCGCCAGCAGCTTGGAACAGGGAAACTATGGCTACACCTTC.

V is TRBV6-6 and J is TRBJ1-5, with D unresolved. The CDR3 contains 13 residues. Germline-derived CDR1 and CDR2 are MNHNY and SVGAGI (reference sequence). V lost 0 bases to trimming and J lost 9 bases, with 9 bases between them. As DNA, the CDR3 is TGTGCCAGCAGTTACTCCTCAGGTTCGCCCCAGCATTTT. This codes for CASSYSSGSPQHF.

This chain links TRBV27 with TRBJ2-7, with D possibly matching TRBD1 (5 bases). Trimming cost V 6 bases and J 2 bases, with 11 bases left between them. The CDR3 is 13 residues long. CDR1 is MNHEY, CDR2 SMNVEV, per germline (reference sequence). Written as DNA, the CDR3 is TGTGCCAGCAGCCTGTCGACAGCCTACGAGCAGTACTTC. Amino acid sequence: CASSLSTAYEQYF.

The gene calls are TRBV28 and TRBJ1-6; a possible D gene is TRBD1 (5 bases). Germline V gives CDR1 MDHEN, CDR2 SYDVKM. CDR3 length: 14 residues. With 3 bases removed from V and 9 bases from J, the gap between germline ends came to 12 bases. Here the CDR3 reads CASSFWGVGSPLHF. The CDR3 DNA reads TGTGCCAGCAGTTTTTGGGGGGTTGGTTCACCCCTCCACTTT.

The chain uses TRBV5-6 and TRBJ2-1; 15 bases are a match to TRBD2. With 4 bases clipped from V and 8 bases from J, the junction kept 10 bases outside the gene matches. Looked up from germline, CDR1 is SGHDT and CDR2 is YYEEEE. There are 17 residues in the CDR3. The CDR3 sequence is CASSPGLAGGLMDEQFF. The CDR3 DNA reads as TGTGCCAGCAGCCCAGGACTAGCGGGGGGGCTCATGGATGAGCAGTTCTTC. The full variable domain, with the rest looked up from reference TRBV5-6 and TRBJ2-1, is DAGVTQSPTHLIKTRGQQVTLRCSPKSGHDTVSWYQQALGQGPQFIFQYYEEEERQRGNFPDRFSGHQFPNYSSELNVNALLLGDSALYLCASSPGLAGGLMDEQFFGPGTRLTVL.

The rearrangement links TRBV27 to TRBJ2-1; 7 bases align to TRBD2. From germline, CDR1 is MNHEY and CDR2 SMNVEV (reference sequence). V was clipped by 7 bases and J by 5 bases; unmatched bases: 14. This CDR3 has 16 residues. The CDR3 sequence: CASTDLGGVQNNEQFF. The CDR3 region has the DNA TGTGCCAGCACCGACCTTGGGGGGGTTCAGAACAATGAGCAGTTCTTC.

This chain joins TRBV4-3 and TRBJ1-6, with a tentative D call TRBD1 (6 bases). V was pared by 3 bases and J by 10 bases, with 13 bases between. CDR3 length: 14 amino acids. Germline CDR1 LGHNA, CDR2 YSLEER. CDR3 nucleotide sequence: TGCGCCAGCAGCCACGGACAGTTAAACTCACCCCTCCACTTT. It is translated as CASSHGQLNSPLHF.

J is TRBJ1-6 and V is TRBV6-6; no definite D call. Germline V lookup: CDR1 MNHNY, CDR2 SVGAGI (reference sequence). The length of the CDR3 is 15 residues. The V gene lost 2 bases and the J gene lost 0 bases, with 5 bases spanning the gap. The CDR3 DNA sequence: TGTGCCAGCAGTTACGAGAACTCCTATAATTCACCCCTCCACTTT. This translates into CASSYENSYNSPLHF.

The chain is built from TRBV4-3 and TRBJ1-2; maybe TRBD1 (6 bases). Germline CDR1 LGHNA, CDR2 YSLEER. This CDR3 comprises 15 residues. With 2 bases removed from V and 6 bases from J, the gap between germline ends came to 16 bases. The CDR3 here is CASSQNTGQLHGYTF. Here the CDR3 DNA reads TGCGCCAGCAGCCAAAATACCGGACAGTTGCATGGCTACACCTTC.

V and J are TRBV27 and TRBJ1-1, with a possible D match to TRBD1 (5 bases). CDR1 and CDR2 (germline): MNHEY, SMNVEV (reference sequence). CDR3 length: 10 amino acids. Trimming stripped 11 bases from V and 4 bases from J, with 8 bases between. CDR3 residues: CARGGTEAFF. The CDR3 DNA reads TGTGCCCGGGGGGGCACTGAAGCTTTCTTT.

This clone was recorded once. CDR3 nucleotides: TGCGCCAGCAGCCAGCCTAGCGGGATTCGCACCGGGGAGCTGTTTTTT. Translation: CASSQPSGIRTGELFF. The chain couples TRBV10-2 to TRBJ2-2; 9 bases match TRBD2. Trimming cost V 6 bases and J 4 bases; bases outside gene matches: 9. CDR1 is WSHSY and CDR2 is SAAADI in the germline V gene. CDR3 length: 16 amino acids.

This sequence joins TRBV5-3 and TRBJ2-7; TRBD2 matches at 7 bases. TRBV5-3 is flagged as an ORF with uncertain function. The CDR3 loop spans 13 amino acids. The trim removed 6 bases at V and 5 bases at J, leaving 8 bases unmatched. The CDR3 spells CARTPRGEDEQYF. The CDR3 nucleotides read TGTGCCAGAACCCCCCGGGGGGAAGACGAGCAGTACTTC.

The CDR3 loop is CASSLRAGDEQYF. Written as DNA, the CDR3 is TGCGCCAGCAGCTTGCGGGCGGGGGACGAGCAGTACTTC. The J gene is TRBJ2-7, the V gene TRBV5-1, with 7 bases fitting TRBD2. Germline CDR1 is SGHRS and CDR2 is YFSETQ. J lost 5 bases, V lost 1 base, and 3 bases had no gene match. This CDR3 spans 13 amino acids.

The chain uses TRBV6-5 and TRBJ2-2; 10 bases map to TRBD1. Trimming removed 2 bases from V and 9 bases from J; junction bases left unmatched: 6. Germline V gene sequence: CDR1 MNHEY, CDR2 SVGAGI. This CDR3 region has 15 residues. The CDR3 region is CASSYPGTGVRELFF. The CDR3 DNA sequence: TGTGCCAGCAGTTACCCCGGGACAGGGGTCCGGGAGCTGTTTTTT.

J is TRBJ2-3 and V is TRBV27, with TRBD2 as a possible D gene (7 bases). Trimming took off 4 bases at V and 3 bases at J, with 14 bases between the two ends. The CDR3 totals 15 residues. CDR1 MNHEY and CDR2 SMNVEV come from the germline V gene (reference sequence). CDR3 bases: TGTGCCAGCAGTTCCCCGGGGGGCCCGACAGATACGCAGTATTTT. Translating gives CASSSPGGPTDTQYF.

The J gene is TRBJ2-7, the V gene TRBV11-2, with D possibly matching TRBD1 (5 bases). Germline V gene data show CDR1 as SGHAT and CDR2 as FQNNGV. CDR3 length: 12 residues. V dropped 6 bases and J dropped 4 bases, with 10 bases sitting between them. CDR3 residues: CASRTDGYEQYF. CDR3 sequence (DNA): TGTGCCAGCAGGACAGACGGGTACGAGCAGTACTTC. Full variable domain (rest looked up from reference TRBV11-2 and TRBJ2-7): EAGVAQSPRYKIIEKRQSVAFWCNPISGHATLYWYQQILGQGPKLLIQFQNNGVVDDSQLPKDRFSAERLKGVDSTLKIQPAKLEDSAVYLCASRTDGYEQYFGPGTRLTVT.

The chain joins TRBV29-1 to TRBJ2-5; 9 bases match TRBD2. J lost 1 base, V lost 3 bases, and 6 bases had no gene match. The V gene's germline CDR1 is SQVTM and CDR2 ANQGSEA. The CDR3 spans 15 residues. This CDR3 reads CSVDVPAGGQETQYF. The DNA of the CDR3 is TGCAGCGTTGACGTCCCAGCGGGGGGCCAAGAGACCCAGTACTTC.

This clone occurred a few times. The rearrangement uses TRBV7-2 and TRBJ2-7; tentative D call: TRBD2 (6 bases). V gave up 11 bases and J gave up 2 bases, with 16 bases separating them. The CDR3 totals 13 residues. The germline CDR1 and CDR2 sequences are SGHTA and FQGNSA. The CDR3 region has the DNA TGTGCCTCCCGAGGCGGACTACCCTACGAGCAGTACTTC. Residues: CASRGGLPYEQYF.

The chain combines TRBV19 with TRBJ1-6; 7 bases match TRBD1. The ends lost 5 bases at V and 10 bases at J; junction bases unmatched: 5. CDR3 size: 13 residues. The V gene's germline CDR1 is LNHDA and CDR2 SQIVND (reference sequence). Here the CDR3 reads CASSEHRGSPLHF. The CDR3 DNA follows: TGTGCCAGTAGTGAACACAGGGGATCACCCCTCCACTTT.

This clone occurred a few times. The rearrangement joins TRBV27 to TRBJ2-3; the match to TRBD1 covers 9 bases. The germline V gene has CDR1 MNHEY and CDR2 SMNVEV (reference sequence). The CDR3 extends over 20 amino acids. The ends lost 7 bases at V and 2 bases at J; junction bases unmatched: 22. The CDR3 sequence: CASTDTAWDRVEKHTDTQYF. The DNA for the CDR3 is TGTGCCAGCACCGATACCGCTTGGGACAGGGTGGAAAAACACACAGATACGCAGTATTTT.

This chain links TRBV28 with TRBJ2-5, with unresolved D. This CDR3 spans 17 amino acids. The germline V gene has CDR1 MDHEN and CDR2 SYDVKM. Trimming removed 2 bases at V and 1 base at J, with 17 bases between. CDR3 DNA: TGTGCCAGCAGTTTAGGATTGGTGCGGATCCCCCAAGAGACCCAGTACTTC. Amino acids: CASSLGLVRIPQETQYF.

The CDR3 sequence: CASSVGGIGGEAFF. In nucleotides, the CDR3 is TGTGCCAGCAGCGTAGGGGGAATCGGGGGTGAAGCTTTCTTT. The chain carries TRBV9 and TRBJ1-1; D perhaps matches TRBD1 (5 bases). This CDR3 contains 14 residues. V was shortened by 0 bases and J by 7 bases, with 13 bases between the two germline ends. From germline, CDR1 is SGDLS and CDR2 YYNGEE.